These 20 T cell receptor beta chains share one sample of origin, sequenced in a study of T cell responses to AZD1222 COVID-19 vaccine. The assay was immunoSEQ multiplex PCR, and TCRdb's table has in-frame clones only and misses some. The repertoire holds tens of thousands of clones, with around 89% as singletons. The specimen was peripheral blood, collected 28 days after the second AZD1222 dose. These receptor sequences come from an adult who received the AZD1222 COVID-19 vaccine.

This clone occurred once. The chain has TRBV6-5 and TRBJ1-1, with D maybe TRBD1 (5 bases). This CDR3 has 12 residues. Germline-derived CDR1 and CDR2 are MNHEY and SVGAGI. Trimming pared 6 bases from V and 5 bases from J, leaving 10 bases between. The CDR3 protein is CASRPGPTEAFF. The CDR3 region has the DNA TGTGCCAGCAGACCGGGGCCAACTGAAGCTTTCTTT.

CDR3 loop: CASSLDRVGEQYF. The DNA of the CDR3 is TGTGCCAGCAGCCTTGACAGGGTCGGCGAGCAGTACTTC. V gene TRBV11-2 combines with J gene TRBJ2-7, with 7 bases matching TRBD1. From germline, CDR1 is SGHAT and CDR2 FQNNGV. With V trimmed by 5 bases and J by 6 bases, 7 bases remained unmatched. The CDR3 consists of 13 residues.

With regard to this clone: The junction differs from germline at one of its ends, possibly a read error. The gene calls are TRBV4-1 and TRBJ2-7; maybe TRBD1 (7 bases). This CDR3 spans 13 amino acids. Germline CDR1 MGHRA, CDR2 YSYEKL. The CDR3 is CASSQESRGTVFF. In DNA, the CDR3 is TGCGCCAGCAGCCAAGAATCACGCGGGACAGTTTTCTTC.

The chain uses TRBV5-4 and TRBJ1-5, with a possible D match to TRBD1 (6 bases). The CDR3 consists of 13 residues. The V gene's germline CDR1 is SGHNT and CDR2 YYREEE (reference sequence). The ends were cut back, 0 bases at V and 9 bases at J, with 10 bases in the middle. The CDR3 coding sequence is TGTGCCAGCAGCTTGGAGGGGGTCGGGCCCCAGCATTTT. Translated: CASSLEGVGPQHF. Drawing the rest from reference TRBV5-4 and TRBJ1-5, the complete variable domain is ETGVTQSPTHLIKTRGQQVTLRCSSQSGHNTVSWYQQALGQGPQFIFQYYREEENGRGNFPPRFSGLQFPNYSSELNVNALELDDSALYLCASSLEGVGPQHFGDGTRLSIL.

This rearrangement joins TRBV2 to TRBJ2-2; tentatively, D is TRBD2 (6 bases). The CDR3 contains 14 residues. Germline V lookup: CDR1 SNHLY, CDR2 FYNNEI. V lost 6 bases and J lost 4, with 12 bases in between. DNA for the CDR3: TGTGCCAGCAGGGGACTTCAAGGCACCGGGGAGCTGTTTTTT. It translates to CASRGLQGTGELFF.

This clone was counted between two and nine times. The V call is TRBV5-4, the J call TRBJ1-2; TRBD1 is a possible D gene (6 bases). Trimming took off 3 bases at V and 3 bases at J, with 12 bases between the two ends. Germline V gene data show CDR1 as SGHNT and CDR2 as YYREEE (reference sequence). The CDR3 runs to 14 residues. The CDR3 DNA sequence: TGTGCCAGCAGCTCCCTGACAGGAGACTATGGCTACACCTTC. Its translation: CASSSLTGDYGYTF.

The gene calls are TRBV9 and TRBJ1-2; possible D gene TRBD1, 5 bases. The CDR3 has 12 residues. Germline loops: CDR1 SGDLS, CDR2 YYNGEE. Trimming pared 3 bases from V and 4 bases from J, leaving 7 bases between. CDR3 DNA: TGTGCCAGCAGCGGAGACAGCTATGGCTACACCTTC. Translated: CASSGDSYGYTF.

In nucleotides, the CDR3 is TGTGCCAGCAGCTTTCACCCCCAACAGCGTCTCCACTTT. Its translation is CASSFHPQQRLHF. The J gene is TRBJ1-6, the V gene TRBV11-1; no firm D call. V lost 3 bases and J 16 bases, leaving 16 bases between the germline ends. Germline V CDR1 and CDR2: SGHAT, FQDESV (reference sequence). CDR3 length: 13 residues.

The J gene is TRBJ1-2, the V gene TRBV7-2; 11 bases match TRBD1. The CDR3 spans 13 residues. V dropped 8 bases and J dropped 10; count of bases not matched to a gene: 9. CDR1 and CDR2 from the germline V gene are SGHTA and FQGNSA. CDR3 nucleotide sequence: TGTGCCAGCTCACCGGGACAGGGGGAATCCTACACCTTC. Amino acid sequence: CASSPGQGESYTF.

The chain uses TRBV2 and TRBJ2-3; D is unresolved. From germline, CDR1 is SNHLY and CDR2 FYNNEI. The length of the CDR3 is 14 residues. Trimming shortened V by 7 bases and J by 2 bases, and 13 bases separated the two germline ends. CDR3 amino acids: CASMRQAVTDTQYF. The CDR3 bases are TGTGCCAGCATGCGGCAGGCAGTCACAGATACGCAGTATTTT.

The chain uses TRBV5-1 and TRBJ1-4; 10 bases fit TRBD1. The CDR3 is 16 amino acids. The germline CDR1 and CDR2 sequences are SGHRS and YFSETQ. The V segment lost 4 bases and the J segment 8 bases; nucleotides outside the gene matches: 11. DNA for the CDR3: TGCGCCAGCAGCGCCACCGGGACAGGGGTAGGGGAAAAACTGTTTTTT. Encoded protein: CASSATGTGVGEKLFF.

In this sample, this clone turned up once. CDR3 coding DNA: TGTGCCAGCGGGGTGGAGCTAGGGGAGCAGTACTTC. Its protein product is CASGVELGEQYF. This rearrangement joins TRBV2 to TRBJ2-7; D call uncertain. This CDR3 spans 12 amino acids. The V and J ends lost 8 bases and 7 bases respectively, with 15 bases between them. Germline V CDR1 and CDR2: SNHLY, FYNNEI.

The count of this clone is one. The chain is built from TRBV6-7 and TRBJ1-1; possible D gene TRBD1, 6 bases. TRBV6-7 is reported as an ORF; its role is uncertain. The V end was cut by 2 bases, the J end by 0 bases, with 13 bases between. The CDR3 contains 16 residues. The CDR3 DNA is TGTGCCAGCAGTTACAGCCTAACAGGGATGAACACTGAAGCTTTCTTT. It codes for CASSYSLTGMNTEAFF.

The chain combines TRBV29-1 with TRBJ2-3, with 8 nucleotides matching TRBD2. Germline V lookup: CDR1 SQVTM, CDR2 ANQGSEA. CDR3 length: 14 amino acids. Trimming at V came to 0 bases and at J to 1 base, leaving 0 bases not matched to a gene. The CDR3 DNA sequence: TGCAGCGTTGAAGAAGCGGGGGGCACAGATACGCAGTATTTT. It translates to CSVEEAGGTDTQYF.

The rearrangement joins TRBV3-1 (or the pseudogene TRBV3-2) to TRBJ1-1; 9 bases align to TRBD1. The CDR3 sequence is 17 residues long. Trimming removed 4 bases from V and 3 bases from J; junction bases left unmatched: 12. Germline V CDR1 and CDR2: LGHDT, YNNKEL (reference sequence). The CDR3 DNA sequence: TGTGCCAGCAGCCGTCCGGACAGGGGTGAATGGGACACTGAAGCTTTCTTT. It yields the protein CASSRPDRGEWDTEAFF.

The chain joins TRBV10-3 to TRBJ1-2; D is perhaps TRBD1 (5 bases). Germline V gene sequence: CDR1 ENHRY, CDR2 SYGVKD. The CDR3 is 15 residues long. The V end was cut by 0 bases, the J end by 2 bases, with 10 bases between. CDR3 residues: CAISESTDRNYGYTF. The CDR3 DNA reads TGTGCCATCAGTGAGTCTACTGACAGAAACTATGGCTACACCTTC.

This clone has just a few counts. The J gene is TRBJ1-5, the V gene TRBV18; D unresolved. The CDR3 loop spans 13 amino acids. Trimming took off 6 bases at V and 10 bases at J, with 16 bases between the two ends. The germline gives CDR1 KGHSH, CDR2 LQKENI. The CDR3 is CASSKKSGEPQHF. CDR3 coding DNA: TGTGCCAGCTCCAAAAAGTCGGGTGAACCCCAGCATTTT.

V is TRBV5-1 and J is TRBJ1-2, with TRBD1 matching 8 bases. The CDR3 loop spans 14 amino acids. V trimming: 4 bases; J trimming: 6 bases; junction bases outside the gene matches: 8. Germline V gene lookup returns CDR1 SGHRS and CDR2 YFSETQ. The CDR3 loop is CASSAGTGPNGYTF. CDR3 nucleotides: TGCGCCAGCAGCGCCGGGACAGGCCCAAATGGCTACACCTTC.

V usage is TRBV5-1 and J usage is TRBJ2-1; TRBD2 matches 13 bases. From germline, CDR1 is SGHRS and CDR2 YFSETQ. V shed 3 bases and J 5 bases; nucleotides not matched to a gene: 8. The CDR3 length is 17 residues. CDR3: CASSSTGTSGKNNEQFF. CDR3 coding DNA: TGCGCCAGCAGCTCTACCGGGACTAGCGGGAAGAACAATGAGCAGTTCTTC.

This chain uses TRBV6-1 with TRBJ1-5, with TRBD1 as a possible D gene (6 bases). The length of the CDR3 is 15 residues. Trimming stripped 3 bases from V and 1 base from J, with 10 bases between. Germline lookup yields CDR1 MNHNS and CDR2 SASEGT. CDR3 amino acids: CASSDTGKSNQPQHF. CDR3 bases: TGTGCCAGCAGTGATACAGGGAAAAGCAATCAGCCCCAGCATTTT.